This T cell receptor beta chain originates from a study of CD4 T cells in relation to SARS-CoV-2 and coronaviruses. Looking at the study overall: ViraFEST: approximately 10-day antigen culture of PBMCs, then TCR beta CDR3 sequencing. Negative control cultures got HIV-1 Nef peptides or no peptide. The HLA restriction of the shared crossreactive spike epitopes was mapped.

V lost 6 bases and J lost 8; bases outside the gene matches: 9. From germline, CDR1 is ENHRY and CDR2 SYGVKD. The CDR3 covers 14 residues. Regarding this clone: Antigen specificity is unknown.

Clones were read by immunoSEQ multiplex PCR, and TCRdb kept only the in-frame ones, dropping some. In the table there are 8,500 to 13,000 clones, 80% to 90% of which are singletons. The unexposed donors gave CD4+ T cells in 2011-2018, prior to COVID-19. Isolation of CD4+ T cells took place after about 9 days in culture. Testing used SARS-CoV-2 S/N and four cold-coronavirus spikes on unexposed-donor CD4+ T cells, cells permitting. This chain uses TRBV10-3 with TRBJ2-1; 8 bases are a match to TRBD2. This TCR derives from a human donor in good health. The source material was CD4+ T cells from PBMCs, cultured in vitro. The CDR3: CAISPSGSGDEQFF. CDR3 nucleotide sequence: TGTGCCATCAGCCCTAGCGGGTCGGGGGATGAGCAGTTCTTC.